Below, 8 T cell receptor beta chains from the same sample are listed, as sequenced in a study of blood T cell repertoires in COVID-19. Sequencing was performed with immunoSEQ multiplex PCR; in TCRdb, only in-frame clones are kept and a portion is missing. The table includes about 200,000 clones, 85% to 90% detected once. Material for sequencing was peripheral blood. Every receptor here comes from a man aged 35-49 years with active or convalescent COVID-19.

This rearrangement joins TRBV15 to TRBJ2-1, with TRBD2 matching over 8 bases. Germline V gives CDR1 LNHNV, CDR2 YYDKDF (reference sequence). The junction had 6 bases not matched to a gene; V was cut back by 5 bases and J by 0 bases. This CDR3 has 16 amino acids. The CDR3 loop reads CATSGLAPSSYNEQFF. The CDR3 bases are TGTGCCACCAGCGGACTAGCCCCGAGCTCCTACAATGAGCAGTTCTTC.

The chain links TRBV2 to TRBJ1-6; D gene unclear. The CDR3 has 17 amino acids. The V and J ends lost 1 base and 10 bases respectively, with 20 bases between them. Germline V lookup: CDR1 SNHLY, CDR2 FYNNEI. CDR3 DNA sequence: TGTGCCAGCAGTGAAGATTCGAGGTCGGAGGCGAGGTCACCCCTCCACTTT. Protein product: CASSEDSRSEARSPLHF.

The chain recombines TRBV11-3 with TRBJ1-1; D perhaps matches TRBD1 (6 bases). V dropped 10 bases and J dropped 7 bases, with 22 bases sitting between them. The germline gives CDR1 SGHNT, CDR2 YENEEA. CDR3 length equals 14 residues. In DNA form, the CDR3 reads TGTGCCACCCGGGGGGGGGACAACCTAAATGAAGCTTTCTTT. Protein product: CATRGGDNLNEAFF.

The CDR3 DNA is TGCAGCGGTAGACAGGTCTTCAACAATGAGCAGTTCTTC. Translating it yields CSGRQVFNNEQFF. V is TRBV29-1 and J is TRBJ2-1; possible D gene TRBD1, 6 bases. V lost 7 bases, J lost 5 bases, and 15 bases lay in between. Germline lookup yields CDR1 SQVTM and CDR2 ANQGSEA. CDR3 size: 13 residues.

The J gene is TRBJ1-1, the V gene TRBV6-5; no firm D call. From germline, CDR1 is MNHEY and CDR2 SVGAGI. This CDR3 is 13 amino acids long. V was trimmed by 7 bases and J by 6 bases, leaving 15 bases between them. Written as DNA, the CDR3 is TGTGCCAGCATCCCCCTTGGCGGGGCTGAAGCTTTCTTT. It codes for CASIPLGGAEAFF.

The V and J genes are TRBV7-3 and TRBJ2-3; the match to TRBD2 covers 16 bases. J was trimmed by 0 bases and V by 5 bases; bases with no gene match: 8. The germline V gene has CDR1 SGHTA and CDR2 FQGTGA. The length of the CDR3 is 19 residues. The CDR3 sequence: CASSDKGLAGGPSTDTQYF. The CDR3, as DNA: TGTGCCAGCAGCGACAAGGGACTAGCGGGGGGGCCAAGCACAGATACGCAGTATTTT. Filled out from reference TRBV7-3 and TRBJ2-3, the complete variable domain reads GAGVSQTPSNKVTEKGKYVELRCDPISGHTALYWYRQSLGQGPEFLIYFQGTGAADDSGLPNDRFFAVRPEGSVSTLKIQRTERGDSAVYLCASSDKGLAGGPSTDTQYFGPGTRLTVL.

This clone was counted only a few times. The chain combines TRBV28 with TRBJ1-4, with TRBD1 matching 10 bases. The CDR3 runs to 19 residues. Germline assignment: CDR1 MDHEN and CDR2 SYDVKM. Losses at the gene ends were 2 bases for V and 6 bases for J; bases not matched to a gene: 15. The chain's CDR3 is CASSLTLADDRGHDEKLFF. CDR3 bases: TGTGCCAGCAGTTTAACCCTGGCGGACGACAGGGGGCACGATGAAAAACTGTTTTTT.

A single count supports this clone. V is TRBV18 and J is TRBJ1-2; no clear D. Germline values: CDR1 KGHSH, CDR2 LQKENI. Trimming removed 0 bases at V and 2 bases at J, with 16 bases between. This CDR3 region has 17 residues. The CDR3 loop reads CASSPPEGTPANYGYTF. The CDR3 nucleotides read TGTGCCAGCTCACCACCCGAGGGAACACCGGCGAACTATGGCTACACCTTC.